Presented here are 17 T cell receptor beta chains from one specimen sequenced in a study of human T cells and chemical hapten exposure (dated by TCRdb to about 2021). Reading the label with the study, this specimen's time point is: pre-sensitization, week 0. This sample's treatment or condition label indicates: therapeutic diphenylcyclopropenone sensitization with weekly scalp DPC. The protocol used for the library was RACE. TCRdb names NextSeq 500 as the instrument used. Using fastp at Q25 and MiXCR, TCRdb reprocessed the public reads and kept productive beta chains. CDR3 protein duplicates are merged, each entry listing the most common genes and DNA. Present in this sample are some 360,000 distinct CDR3 sequences, approximately 5.1% of which were seen just once. Clones ranked in the top ten supply 2% to 3% of the sample. Sequencing was performed on whole blood, taken in connection with sensitization to the hapten diphenylcyclopropenone (DPC). Every receptor here comes from a woman aged 50 to 60 with alopecia areata. Some clones in this sample may be carry-over from other donors' samples.

V is TRBV11-2 and J is TRBJ2-3; D perhaps matches TRBD1 (5 bases). The CDR3 runs 17 residues. Germline V gene data show CDR1 as SGHAT and CDR2 as FQNNGV. V gave up 1 base and J gave up 6 bases, with 20 bases separating them. CDR3 in amino acids: CASSLGPAGITRDTQYF. The CDR3 DNA reads as TGTGCCAGCAGCTTAGGACCCGCAGGGATTACAAGGGATACGCAGTATTTT.

A few counts support this clonotype. The chain carries TRBV4-1 and TRBJ1-1; 8 nucleotides agree with TRBD1. Trimming removed 2 bases from V and 3 bases from J; junction bases left unmatched: 8. The CDR3 is 16 amino acids. Germline V CDR1 and CDR2: MGHRA, YSYEKL. The CDR3 coding sequence is TGCGCCAGCAGCCAACCTAGACAGGGGCGAGACACTGAAGCTTTCTTT. Its translation: CASSQPRQGRDTEAFF.

The CDR3 DNA reads as TGTGCCAGCAGCTTCCAGGGGGCAAGGCGGAACACCGGGGAGCTGTTTTTT. The encoded protein is CASSFQGARRNTGELFF. The chain links TRBV11-2 to TRBJ2-2; TRBD1 matches 8 bases. Looked up from germline, CDR1 is SGHAT and CDR2 is FQNNGV. Unmatched junction bases numbered 7, after V lost 3 bases and J lost 1 base. This CDR3 contains 17 residues.

This clonotype was picked up many times. The gene calls are TRBV29-1 and TRBJ2-7, with a tentative D call TRBD1 (5 bases). Germline assignment: CDR1 SQVTM and CDR2 ANQGSEA. V dropped 6 bases and J dropped 5 bases, with 11 bases sitting between them. CDR3 length: 11 residues. The CDR3 DNA reads as TGCAGCGTCATTCAGGGAAACGAGCAGTACTTC. Protein: CSVIQGNEQYF.

This clonotype was seen many times. The chain recombines TRBV6-2 or TRBV6-3 with TRBJ1-5, with TRBD1 identical over 8 bases. The junction had 7 bases not matched to a gene; V was cut back by 8 bases and J by 7 bases. There are 13 residues in the CDR3. Germline loops: CDR1 MNHEY, CDR2 SVGEGT. In nucleotides, the CDR3 is TGTGCCAGCGCTGACAGGGGTCGCCAGCCCCAGCATTTT. Translated: CASADRGRQPQHF.

V gene TRBV5-5 combines with J gene TRBJ2-2; D not certain. The CDR3 consists of 20 residues. Trimming shortened V by 3 bases and J by 5 bases, and 29 bases separated the two germline ends. Germline V lookup: CDR1 SGHKS, CDR2 YYEKEE (reference sequence). For the CDR3, the DNA is TGTGCCAGCAGCTGGGCCCTTATCCCAGGAGAAGGGTTTGGTACCGGGGAGCTGTTTTTT. The encoded protein is CASSWALIPGEGFGTGELFF.

There are a few counts of this clonotype. V is TRBV11-2 and J is TRBJ1-2, with D perhaps matching TRBD1 (5 bases). Germline V CDR1 and CDR2: SGHAT, FQNNGV. This CDR3 comprises 15 residues. V lost 5 bases to trimming and J lost 4 bases, with 17 bases between them. The DNA of the CDR3 is TGTGCCAGCAGCCGAAGCGGGGGATCCGGCTATGGCTACACCTTC. Encoded protein: CASSRSGGSGYGYTF.

The chain is built from TRBV20-1 and TRBJ2-3, with D unclear. Germline loops: CDR1 DFQATT, CDR2 SNEGSKA (reference sequence). The CDR3 runs 11 residues. V shed 5 bases and J shed 4 bases, with 7 bases lying between them. This chain's CDR3 is CSAQKADTQYF. In DNA form, the CDR3 reads TGCAGTGCTCAGAAGGCAGATACGCAGTATTTT.

The chain is built from TRBV5-1 and TRBJ2-5; no clear D. V was trimmed by 0 bases and J by 5 bases, leaving 11 bases between them. In germline, CDR1 is SGHRS, CDR2 YFSETQ. This CDR3 region has 14 residues. Here the CDR3 reads CASSLVAGWETQYF. The CDR3 DNA reads as TGCGCCAGCAGCTTGGTCGCCGGCTGGGAGACCCAGTACTTC. Based on the CDR3 plus reference TRBV5-1 and TRBJ2-5, the full variable domain is KAGVTQTPRYLIKTRGQQVTLSCSPISGHRSVSWYQQTPGQGLQFLFEYFSETQRNKGNFPGRFSGRQFSNSRSEMNVSTLELGDSALYLCASSLVAGWETQYFGPGTRLLVL.

For this clonotype: At one end, the junction sequence differs from germline, possibly due to a read error. J is TRBJ2-1 and V is TRBV7-2; D uncertain. The CDR3 spans 14 residues. From germline, CDR1 is SGHTA and CDR2 FQGNSA. In nucleotides, the CDR3 is TGTGCCAGCAGCGCCCAACCCCAGACGGACCCCCCGTTTTTC. Encoded protein: CASSAQPQTDPPFF.

This clonotype was observed at least ten times. This chain connects TRBV27 to TRBJ1-4; 8 bases match TRBD1. Germline V lookup: CDR1 MNHEY, CDR2 SMNVEV (reference sequence). This CDR3 contains 17 residues. Germline trimming cut 6 bases from V and 4 bases from J; bases unmatched to any gene: 13. The DNA for the CDR3 is TGTGCCAGCAGGCCCCAGCATCAGGGGGCGCTTAATGAAAAACTGTTTTTT. Amino acid sequence: CASRPQHQGALNEKLFF.

The chain uses TRBV5-1 and TRBJ2-1, with 9 nucleotides matching TRBD2. Losses at the gene ends were 0 bases for V and 7 bases for J; bases not matched to a gene: 8. This CDR3 region has 16 residues. The germline V gene has CDR1 SGHRS and CDR2 YFSETQ. The CDR3 nucleotides are TGCGCCAGCAGCTTGGCCCCGGGACTAGCTCATAATGAGCAGTTCTTC. This codes for CASSLAPGLAHNEQFF.

In this sample, this clonotype turned up many times. The rearrangement uses TRBV9 and TRBJ2-5; TRBD2 aligns across 8 bases. The J segment lost 2 bases and the V segment lost 4 bases, leaving 4 bases of the junction unmatched. This CDR3 spans 14 amino acids. CDR1 is SGDLS and CDR2 is YYNGEE in the germline V gene. CDR3 protein: CASSHGTSQETQYF. The CDR3 DNA reads as TGTGCCAGCAGCCACGGGACTAGTCAAGAGACCCAGTACTTC. The complete variable domain, with remaining parts taken from reference TRBV9 and TRBJ2-5, reads DSGVTQTPKHLITATGQRVTLRCSPRSGDLSVYWYQQSLDQGLQFLIQYYNGEERAKGNILERFSAQQFPDLHSELNLSSLELGDSALYFCASSHGTSQETQYFGPGTRLLVL.

The V gene is TRBV6-1, the J gene TRBJ1-5, with D possibly matching TRBD1 (6 bases). The CDR3 consists of 15 residues. The germline V gene has CDR1 MNHNS and CDR2 SASEGT. Deletions cut 1 base from V and 4 bases from J, with 11 bases between. As DNA, the CDR3 is TGTGCCAGCAGTGAAGGAGGGGGTCGGAATCAGCCCCAGCATTTT. Encoded protein: CASSEGGGRNQPQHF.

This clonotype was counted at least ten times. The chain has TRBV5-1 and TRBJ1-1, with D hard to call. Trimming stripped 2 bases from V and 3 bases from J, with 8 bases between. Germline CDR1 reads SGHRS; CDR2 reads YFSETQ. The CDR3 length is 13 residues. CDR3 sequence (DNA): TGCGCCAGCAGCTTTGTCGGGGACACTGAAGCTTTCTTT. Its translation is CASSFVGDTEAFF.

This rearrangement joins TRBV5-6 to TRBJ1-1; TRBD1 matches 7 bases. The length of the CDR3 is 15 residues. After removal of 4 bases from V and 3 bases from J, the junction contained 9 bases not matched to a gene. Looked up from germline, CDR1 is SGHDT and CDR2 is YYEEEE. The CDR3 DNA reads as TGTGCCAGCAGCCAGGAAAGGGGGCTCGACACTGAAGCTTTCTTT. As protein: CASSQERGLDTEAFF.

This clonotype was recorded a few times. This chain uses TRBV27 with TRBJ2-7; no clear D gene. The germline V gene has CDR1 MNHEY and CDR2 SMNVEV (reference sequence). The length of the CDR3 is 14 residues. V lost 0 bases and J lost 5, with 11 bases in between. The CDR3 sequence: CASSLSRARDEQYF. CDR3 sequence (DNA): TGTGCCAGCAGTTTATCCCGGGCCCGGGACGAGCAGTACTTC.